The 24 T cell receptor beta chains reported below all come from one sample, sequenced in a study of T cells in Graves' hyperthyroidism and ophthalmopathy. RNA transcripts provided the source from which TCR beta CDR3 regions were amplified. An initial round of RT-PCR targeting the TCR CDR3 relied on the HTBI primer set. Via MiXCR, TCRdb re-called the multiplex PCR reads, giving one row per CDR3 protein. The data show 40,000 to 60,000 distinct CDR3 sequences, roughly 50% seen once. The sample taken for sequencing was blood. The receptors come from a woman in her forties or fifties with Graves' ophthalmopathy.

This clonotype was detected ten times or more. The chain uses TRBV11-2 and TRBJ2-3; 7 nucleotides match TRBD2. This CDR3 is 15 amino acids long. Germline V gene data show CDR1 as SGHAT and CDR2 as FQNNGV. The V segment lost 3 bases and the J segment 2 bases; nucleotides outside the gene matches: 5. The CDR3 nucleotides read TGTGCCAGCAGCTTTGGGAGGGTGACCACAGATACGCAGTATTTT. Amino acids: CASSFGRVTTDTQYF.

V is TRBV20-1 and J is TRBJ2-7, with 8 bases matching TRBD1. Germline CDR1 and CDR2: DFQATT and SNEGSKA (reference sequence). Trimming removed 8 bases from V and 0 bases from J; junction bases left unmatched: 3. This CDR3 spans 12 amino acids. The CDR3 reads CSCDRGSYEQYF. CDR3 nucleotide sequence: TGCAGTTGTGACAGGGGCTCCTACGAGCAGTACTTC.

The rearrangement uses TRBV9 and TRBJ2-3; 10 bases map to TRBD2. The CDR3 sequence is 16 residues long. Trimming removed 0 bases from V and 4 bases from J; junction bases left unmatched: 5. Germline V gene data show CDR1 as SGDLS and CDR2 as YYNGEE. The CDR3, as DNA: TGTGCCAGCAGCGTAGAGCTAGCGGGGGCCTCAGATACGCAGTATTTT. Its protein product is CASSVELAGASDTQYF.

This clonotype was counted at least ten times. This chain links TRBV2 with TRBJ2-3; D is unresolved. This CDR3 has 12 residues. The germline V gene encodes CDR1 SNHLY and CDR2 FYNNEI. The V gene lost 8 bases and the J gene lost 2 bases, with 8 bases spanning the gap. The CDR3 bases are TGTGCCAGCGCAAGATCCACAGATACGCAGTATTTT. It translates to CASARSTDTQYF.

This chain connects TRBV7-2 to TRBJ1-5; the match to TRBD1 covers 10 bases. The ends lost 5 bases at V and 7 bases at J; junction bases unmatched: 8. CDR1 SGHTA and CDR2 FQGNSA come from the germline V gene. The CDR3 extends over 15 amino acids. The CDR3 coding sequence is TGTGCCAGCAGCGTAGGGGGACAGGGGAGACAGCCCCAGCATTTT. It yields the protein CASSVGGQGRQPQHF.

A remark on this clonotype: This may stem from a read error, because a much larger clone lies one nucleotide away. This chain uses TRBV5-5 with TRBJ2-1; TRBD1 is a possible D gene (5 bases). V was pared by 3 bases and J by 8 bases, with 9 bases between. The CDR3 is 12 amino acids. CDR1 is SGHKS and CDR2 is YYEKEE in the germline V gene (reference sequence). This CDR3 reads CASSSIGDEQFF. In nucleotides, the CDR3 is TGTGCCAGCAGCTCCATAGGGGATGAGCAGTTCTTC.

This clonotype has at least ten counts. The chain recombines TRBV6-6 with TRBJ1-5, with 12 bases fitting TRBD1. The CDR3 has 18 residues. The J segment lost 1 base and the V segment lost 7 bases, leaving 11 bases of the junction unmatched. Germline V gene lookup returns CDR1 MNHNY and CDR2 SVGAGI (reference sequence). The DNA for the CDR3 is TGTGCCAGCATGCACCGGGACAGGGGGCTCTGGAGCAATCAGCCCCAGCATTTT. This translates into CASMHRDRGLWSNQPQHF.

In this sample, this clonotype turned up many times. The chain links TRBV11-2 to TRBJ1-2; D call uncertain. The germline V gene has CDR1 SGHAT and CDR2 FQNNGV. The ends were cut back, 1 base at V and 2 bases at J, with 11 bases in the middle. The CDR3 runs 15 residues. CDR3 in amino acids: CASSLGYETNYGYTF. CDR3 coding DNA: TGTGCCAGCAGCTTAGGATACGAGACGAACTATGGCTACACCTTC.

This clonotype occurred many times. This chain connects TRBV19 to TRBJ2-7; 9 nucleotides agree with TRBD2. Germline loops: CDR1 LNHDA, CDR2 SQIVND (reference sequence). The CDR3 runs 17 residues. Unmatched junction bases numbered 13, after V lost 5 bases and J lost 2 bases. The DNA of the CDR3 is TGTGCCAGTAGTTCCGGCGGGGGGGGACCAGAAACCTACGAGCAGTACTTC. Translation gives CASSSGGGGPETYEQYF. Variable domain in full (rest from reference TRBV19 and TRBJ2-7): DGGITQSPKYLFRKEGQNVTLSCEQNLNHDAMYWYRQDPGQGLRLIYYSQIVNDFQKGDIAEGYSVSREKKESFPLTVTSAQKNPTAFYLCASSSGGGGPETYEQYFGPGTRLTVT.

Comments on this clonotype: A much larger clone lies a single base off, so this may be a read error. V is TRBV4-3 and J is TRBJ2-6; perhaps TRBD1 as D (5 bases). The CDR3 is 17 amino acids. Germline CDR1 reads LGHNA; CDR2 reads YSLEER. The V and J ends lost 8 bases and 0 bases respectively, with 17 bases between them. DNA for the CDR3: TGCGCCAGCGGCCCCTGGCAGGGTAGCTCTGGGGCCAACGTCCTGACTTTC. Translated: CASGPWQGSSGANVLTF.

The sample holds a few counts of this clonotype. Sequence at one end of the junction differs from germline and may be a read error. This sequence joins TRBV7-9 and TRBJ1-1; 7 bases map to TRBD1. The CDR3 has 16 amino acids. Germline V gene data show CDR1 as SEHNR and CDR2 as FQNEAQ (reference sequence). The CDR3 protein is CASSPRTGRRSTDAFF. The DNA for the CDR3 is TGTGCCAGCAGCCCCCGGACAGGCCGGCGGAGCACTGACGCTTTCTTT.

This sequence joins TRBV4-1 and TRBJ2-7; D possibly corresponds to TRBD2 (5 bases). The CDR3 runs to 13 residues. Germline V CDR1 and CDR2: MGHRA, YSYEKL. With 4 bases removed from V and 6 bases from J, the gap between germline ends came to 13 bases. DNA for the CDR3: TGCGCCAGCAGCCTCCGGGGAGTCCGCGAGCAGTACTTC. Translating gives CASSLRGVREQYF.

This clonotype was picked up many times. This sequence joins TRBV13 and TRBJ2-7; tentatively, D is TRBD1 (7 bases). Germline V CDR1 and CDR2: PRHDT, FYEKMQ (reference sequence). The CDR3 has 15 residues. V was clipped by 4 bases and J by 0 bases, with 13 bases between them. The chain's CDR3 is CASSWRDRNSYEQYF. DNA of the CDR3: TGTGCCAGCAGCTGGCGGGACAGAAACTCCTACGAGCAGTACTTC.

The chain is built from TRBV19 and TRBJ1-3; D remains unclear. This CDR3 contains 15 residues. V was cut by 5 bases and J by 0 bases, with 11 bases left in between. Germline CDR1 is LNHDA and CDR2 is SQIVND (reference sequence). CDR3 sequence: CASSPMRSSGNTIYF. CDR3 coding DNA: TGTGCCAGTAGTCCCATGAGAAGCTCTGGAAACACCATATATTTT.

In this sample, this clonotype turned up many times. For the CDR3, the DNA is TGCAGCGTCCGCCGACAGGGGGGGACCGGGGAGCTGTTTTTT. Protein: CSVRRQGGTGELFF. The chain joins TRBV29-1 to TRBJ2-2; 9 bases match TRBD1. Germline V gene sequence: CDR1 SQVTM, CDR2 ANQGSEA. V lost 6 bases and J lost 5; bases outside the gene matches: 7. CDR3 length: 14 amino acids.

As regards this clonotype: Given a much more abundant clone one base away, this may be a read error. The V call is TRBV4-1, the J call TRBJ1-5, with D tentatively TRBD1 (5 bases). The CDR3 length is 18 residues. From germline, CDR1 is MGHRA and CDR2 YSYEKL. The CDR3 reads CASSQDVIGRVGNQSQHF. CDR3 nucleotide sequence: TGCGCCAGCAGCCAAGATGTAATAGGCAGGGTGGGCAATCAGTCCCAGCATTTT.

This clonotype was observed many times. V is TRBV5-4 and J is TRBJ2-7, with D tentatively TRBD2 (5 bases). CDR1 SGHNT and CDR2 YYREEE come from the germline V gene (reference sequence). V lost 4 bases to trimming and J lost 0 bases, with 17 bases between them. This CDR3 is built from 16 residues. The CDR3, as DNA: TGTGCCAGCAGCATGGATCCGGGATCTACCTCCTACGAGCAGTACTTC. Translating gives CASSMDPGSTSYEQYF.

CDR3 bases: TGTGCCAGCAGCTTGGGGACGGGTTGGGAAAAACTGTTTTTT. Translation gives CASSLGTGWEKLFF. This sequence joins TRBV7-8 and TRBJ1-4, with TRBD1 as a possible D gene (5 bases). Germline-derived CDR1 and CDR2 are SGHVS and FQNEAQ. The CDR3 is made up of 14 amino acids. The V end lost 3 bases, the J end lost 8 bases, and 13 bases lay between the germline ends.

This clonotype was detected many times. The chain recombines TRBV4-1 with TRBJ2-5, with TRBD2 identical over 13 bases. The CDR3 covers 16 residues. V shed 2 bases and J 5 bases; nucleotides not matched to a gene: 5. Germline V CDR1 and CDR2: MGHRA, YSYEKL. The CDR3 sequence: CASSQTSGGAWETQYF. The DNA for the CDR3 is TGCGCCAGCAGCCAAACTAGCGGGGGGGCCTGGGAGACCCAGTACTTC.

Points on this clonotype: The CDR3 does not close with the conserved phenylalanine or tryptophan, likely indicating a read error. This rearrangement joins TRBV19 to TRBJ1-2; 9 bases are a match to TRBD1. This CDR3 has 17 residues. With 3 bases clipped from V and 7 bases from J, the junction kept 15 bases outside the gene matches. The germline CDR1 and CDR2 sequences are LNHDA and SQIVND (reference sequence). The CDR3 region is CASSIPGQGEAASGYTS. Written as DNA, the CDR3 is TGTGCCAGTAGTATTCCGGGACAGGGAGAGGCGGCTTCTGGCTACACCTCC.

In its sample, this clonotype ranks as medium-sized. The V gene is TRBV29-1, the J gene TRBJ1-5; 7 bases align to TRBD1. V dropped 4 bases and J dropped 7; count of bases not matched to a gene: 7. Germline V CDR1 and CDR2: SQVTM, ANQGSEA. CDR3 length: 13 amino acids. CDR3 sequence reads: CSVGQGRGQPQHF. CDR3 DNA: TGCAGCGTTGGACAGGGTCGAGGGCAGCCCCAGCATTTT.

This clonotype has more than one count but fewer than ten. This chain links TRBV19 with TRBJ2-1; weak D call: TRBD1 (6 bases). With 9 bases removed from V and 2 bases from J, the gap between germline ends came to 11 bases. Germline lookup yields CDR1 LNHDA and CDR2 SQIVND (reference sequence). There are 13 residues in the CDR3. The CDR3 nucleotides read TGTGCCAGCACAGGGCGGGCCTACAATGAGCAGTTCTTC. It encodes CASTGRAYNEQFF. The full variable domain, completed using reference TRBV19 and TRBJ2-1, is DGGITQSPKYLFRKEGQNVTLSCEQNLNHDAMYWYRQDPGQGLRLIYYSQIVNDFQKGDIAEGYSVSREKKESFPLTVTSAQKNPTAFYLCASTGRAYNEQFFGPGTRLTVL.

This clonotype was picked up one time. The chain has TRBV2 and TRBJ2-7; perhaps D is TRBD1 or TRBD2 (5 bases each). V lost 3 bases and J lost 10, with 16 bases in between. This CDR3 spans 13 amino acids. Germline V gene data show CDR1 as SNHLY and CDR2 as FYNNEI. DNA for the CDR3: TGTGCCAGCAGTGAGGATCCCGGGGCAGACCAGTACTTC. This encodes CASSEDPGADQYF.

The chain links TRBV19 to TRBJ2-5; 7 bases line up with TRBD2. This CDR3 spans 15 amino acids. CDR1 LNHDA and CDR2 SQIVND come from the germline V gene (reference sequence). V was pared by 4 bases and J by 1 base, with 6 bases of the junction left unmatched. CDR3 loop: CASSSRGDVQETQYF. In DNA, the CDR3 is TGTGCCAGTAGTAGTCGGGGGGACGTCCAAGAGACCCAGTACTTC.